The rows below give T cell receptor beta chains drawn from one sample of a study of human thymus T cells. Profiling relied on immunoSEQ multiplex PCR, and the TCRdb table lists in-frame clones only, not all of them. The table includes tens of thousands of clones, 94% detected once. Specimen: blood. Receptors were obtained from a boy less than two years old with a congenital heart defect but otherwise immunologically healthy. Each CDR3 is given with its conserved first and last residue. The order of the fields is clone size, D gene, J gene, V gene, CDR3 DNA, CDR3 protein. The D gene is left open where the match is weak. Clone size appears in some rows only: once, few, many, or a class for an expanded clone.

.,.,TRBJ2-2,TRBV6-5,TGTGCCAGCAGTTACTCTCGAGGGTACAGGGGGGAGCTGTTTTTT,CASSYSRGYRGELFF
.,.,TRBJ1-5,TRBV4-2,TGTGCCAGCAGCCAAGTCAGGGGAGATGGCAATCAGCCCCAGCATTTT,CASSQVRGDGNQPQHF
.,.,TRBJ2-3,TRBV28,TGTGCCAGCAGTTACCGAGATACGCAGTATTTT,CASSYRDTQYF
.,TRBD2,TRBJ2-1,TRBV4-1,TGCGCCAGCAGCCAAGTATGGCGGGGGGGTTACAATGAGCAGTTCTTC,CASSQVWRGGYNEQFF
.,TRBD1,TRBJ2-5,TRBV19,TGTGCCAGTAGTACCCTCCGGACAGGGGGCCAAGAGACCCAGTACTTC,CASSTLRTGGQETQYF
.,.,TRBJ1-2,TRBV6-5,TGTGCCAGCAGTTACTCGCCCGCGACAGTCTATGGCTACACCTTC,CASSYSPATVYGYTF
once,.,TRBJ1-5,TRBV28,TGTGCCAGCAGCTCCCTAACGGGTCAGCCCCAGCATTTT,CASSSLTGQPQHF
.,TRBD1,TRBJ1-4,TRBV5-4,TGTGCCAGCAGCTTGGGACAGGGTGAAAAACTGTTTTTT,CASSLGQGEKLFF
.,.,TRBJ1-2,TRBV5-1,TGCGCCAGCAGCACCGGACAGTACTATGGCTACACCTTC,CASSTGQYYGYTF
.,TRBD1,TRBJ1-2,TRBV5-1,TGCGCCAGCACTTTGGACAGGGGAAACTATGGCTACACCTTC,CASTLDRGNYGYTF
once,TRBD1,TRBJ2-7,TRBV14,TGTGCCAGCAGCCGCCGCCCGCAGGGGGTAAAAACCTACGAGCAGTACTTC,CASSRRPQGVKTYEQYF
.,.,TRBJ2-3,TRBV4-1,TGCGCCAGCAGCCAAGCAGAATCGGGCACAGATACGCAGTATTTT,CASSQAESGTDTQYF
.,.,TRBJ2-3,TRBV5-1,TGCGCCAGCAGCCAACGCAAGGACCGTGAGGTTCAGGATACGCAGTATTTT,CASSQRKDREVQDTQYF
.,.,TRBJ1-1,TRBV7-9,TGTGCCAGCAGCTTAGCTGGGTCAGGGGACACTGAAGCTTTCTTT,CASSLAGSGDTEAFF
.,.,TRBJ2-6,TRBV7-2,TGTGCCAGCAGCTTGAAGACACTATTTAACCCTGGGGCCAACGTCCTGACTTTC,CASSLKTLFNPGANVLTF
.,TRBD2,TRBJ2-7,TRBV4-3,TGCGCCAGCAGTCTGGAGAGGAGCAGCGGGGGGGCGCAGTACTTC,CASSLERSSGGAQYF
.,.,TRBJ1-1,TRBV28,TGTGCCAGTTCCGGGACGTCGAACACTGAAGCTTTCTTT,CASSGTSNTEAFF
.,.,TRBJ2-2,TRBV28,TGTGCCAGCAGTCGGTCCGGGACCCAAGCTACCGGGGAGCTGTTTTTT,CASSRSGTQATGELFF
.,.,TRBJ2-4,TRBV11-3,TGTGCCAGCAGCTTAGGGGGGGCTGCCAAAAACATTCAGTACTTC,CASSLGGAAKNIQYF
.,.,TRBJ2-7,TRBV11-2,TGTGCCAGCAGCCAAGGGTGGGGGGCCGAGCAGTACTTC,CASSQGWGAEQYF
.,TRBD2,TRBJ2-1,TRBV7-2,TGTGCCAGCAGCTTAGCTTTCCTAGCGGGTGAGCAGTTCTTC,CASSLAFLAGEQFF
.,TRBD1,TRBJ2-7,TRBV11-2,TGTGCCAGCAGCTTAACAACAGGGACAGGGGTCGAGCAGTACTTC,CASSLTTGTGVEQYF
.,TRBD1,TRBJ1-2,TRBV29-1,TGCAGCGCCGGGGACAGTAACTATGGCTACACCTTC,CSAGDSNYGYTF